These 30 T cell receptor beta chains were all obtained from the same sample, sequenced in a study of tumor and adjacent non-tumor tissue in lung cancer. A modified ARM-PCR protocol with three rounds of nested PCR amplified TCRbeta. TCRdb passed the multiplex PCR reads through MiXCR, listing each CDR3 protein once. The sample gives around 86,000 distinct CDR3 sequences, around 70% of which show up once; around 10% is in the top ten. The template was RNA from unsorted bulk tissue. Sequenced sample: lung tumor tissue. These receptors were collected from a middle-aged woman with non-small cell lung cancer.

In the case of this clonotype: At one boundary the junction diverges from the germline segment, which might be a read error. The rearrangement joins TRBV6-1 to TRBJ2-1; no definite D call. The germline gives CDR1 MNHNS, CDR2 SASEGT. The CDR3 is made up of 15 amino acids. For the CDR3, the DNA is TGTGTCAGCAGTGAACTATCGGGCTCCTACAATGAGCAGTTCTTC. Protein sequence: CVSSELSGSYNEQFF.

V and J are TRBV18 and TRBJ2-3, with a possible D match to TRBD2 (5 bases). V was shortened by 6 bases and J by 2 bases, with 18 bases between the two germline ends. The CDR3 totals 16 residues. CDR1 KGHSH and CDR2 LQKENI come from the germline V gene. The CDR3 loop reads CASSLLGVVNTDTQYF. The CDR3 nucleotides are TGTGCCAGCTCCCTACTCGGGGTGGTCAACACAGATACGCAGTATTTT.

In regard to this clonotype: A read error may explain this, as a much larger clone is one base away. The chain couples TRBV6-5 to TRBJ2-2; 9 bases are shared with TRBD1. J lost 6 bases, V lost 6 bases, and 8 bases had no gene match. The CDR3 sequence is 15 residues long. CDR1 is MNHEY and CDR2 is SVGAGI in the germline V gene. CDR3 in DNA: TGTGCCAGCAGCAAACAGGGGGCGGGCGCCGGGGAGCTGTTTTTT. Translation gives CASSKQGAGAGELFF.

On this clonotype itself: An end of the junction does not agree with germline; a read error may underlie this. The chain employs TRBV5-4 and TRBJ2-1; the D gene is possibly TRBD1 (6 bases). Per the germline V gene, CDR1 is SGHNT and CDR2 is YYREEE (reference sequence). The CDR3 is 13 amino acids. The CDR3 reads CASSSGHTGEQFF. DNA of the CDR3: TGTGCAAGCAGCTCGGGACATACGGGTGAGCAGTTCTTC.

As for this clonotype: The germline gene is not matched at one end of the junction; a read error may be the cause. This chain uses TRBV6-5 with TRBJ1-2; TRBD1 matches at 8 bases. The CDR3 totals 15 residues. Germline V gene lookup returns CDR1 MNHEY and CDR2 SVGAGI. The chain's CDR3 is CARSRPGTGNYGYTF. CDR3 bases: TGTGCCAGGAGCCGTCCCGGGACAGGAAACTATGGTTACACCTTC.

Concerning this clonotype itself: At one boundary the junction diverges from the germline segment, which might be a read error. The gene calls are TRBV11-2 and TRBJ1-5, with D possibly matching TRBD1 (5 bases). This CDR3 has 16 residues. The germline V gene encodes CDR1 SGHAT and CDR2 FQNNGV. The CDR3 nucleotides are TGTGCAAGCAGCCCCCTCACACAAAGGGGCGGTCAGTCCCAACATTTT. Its protein product is CASSPLTQRGGQSQHF. Supplemented by reference TRBV11-2 and TRBJ1-5, the full variable domain reads EAGVAQSPRYKIIEKRQSVAFWCNPISGHATLYWYQQILGQGPKLLIQFQNNGVVDDSQLPKDRFSAERLKGVDSTLKIQPAKLEDSAVYLCASSPLTQRGGQSQHFGDGTRLSIL.

The chain combines TRBV28 with TRBJ2-3; weak D call: TRBD1 (6 bases). Germline CDR1 MDHEN, CDR2 SYDVKM. The CDR3 is made up of 13 amino acids. The V gene lost 6 bases and the J gene lost 5 bases, with 12 bases spanning the gap. The CDR3 reads CASSLTGQDTQYF. The CDR3 coding sequence is TGTGCCAGCAGCTTAACAGGGCAAGATACGCAGTATTTT.

The table lists this clonotype with a count of one. One junction end does not reproduce the germline sequence, and a read error may be involved. The CDR3 loop reads CNARGSGTQYF. The CDR3 DNA is TGCAATGCTAGAGGGTCGGGGACCCAGTACTTC. The chain carries TRBV20-1 and TRBJ2-5, with D possibly being TRBD2 (5 bases). The CDR3 sequence is 11 residues long. CDR1 and CDR2 (germline): DFQATT, SNEGSKA (reference sequence).

With respect to this clonotype: The conserved phenylalanine or tryptophan normally closing the CDR3 is absent here, so this likely arose from a read error. Because the CDR3's place on the DNA is in doubt, the DNA is left out and the CDR3 is given as listed by TCRdb. Here the CDR3 reads CASSFLGLNQSRHL. J is TRBJ1-5 and V is TRBV12-3 or TRBV12-4. 14 amino acids form the CDR3, both terminal residues included.

Concerning this clonotype: An end of the junction does not agree with germline; a read error may underlie this. V and J are TRBV5-4 and TRBJ2-2, with TRBD2 matching over 14 bases. The CDR3 runs 19 residues. In germline, CDR1 is SGHNT, CDR2 YYREEE (reference sequence). The CDR3 bases are TGTGTCAGCACTACGAGGGGACTAGCGGGAGCATCGAACACCGGGAGGCTGTCTTTT. It yields the protein CVSTTRGLAGASNTGRLSF.

The chain has TRBV6-6 and TRBJ1-1; D is perhaps TRBD1 (6 bases). The germline V and J ends were trimmed by 2 bases and 6 bases, with 13 bases remaining between them. The V gene's germline CDR1 is MNHNY and CDR2 SVGAGI (reference sequence). The CDR3 consists of 14 residues. The CDR3, as DNA: TGTGCCAGCAGTTACGGACAGCTAAACGCTGAAGCTTTCTTT. Translating it yields CASSYGQLNAEAFF.

This clonotype occurred a few times. The genes are TRBV7-9 and TRBJ2-7; D unresolved. The CDR3 sequence is 13 residues long. Trimming stripped 7 bases from V and 3 bases from J, with 13 bases between. Germline V gene data show CDR1 as SEHNR and CDR2 as FQNEAQ (reference sequence). The CDR3 spells CASTGDLGYEQYF. DNA of the CDR3: TGTGCCAGCACTGGGGATTTGGGCTACGAGCAGTACTTC.

This clonotype showed up many times. V and J are TRBV4-1 and TRBJ2-5; weak D call: TRBD2 (6 bases). This CDR3 spans 13 amino acids. The V gene lost 4 bases and the J gene lost 7 bases, with 13 bases spanning the gap. Germline-derived CDR1 and CDR2 are MGHRA and YSYEKL. The CDR3 here is CASSPGPEGTQYF. The CDR3 DNA reads TGCGCCAGCAGCCCTGGGCCGGAGGGGACCCAGTACTTC.

In the case of this clonotype: The junction does not match germline at one end; this may be a read error. V gene TRBV11-2 combines with J gene TRBJ1-1; 8 bases line up with TRBD1. This CDR3 region has 14 residues. Germline assignment: CDR1 SGHAT and CDR2 FQNNGV. The CDR3 loop is CASKPWTGNAETFF. CDR3 in DNA: TGTGCCAGCAAGCCCTGGACAGGGAACGCTGAAACTTTCTTT.

As regards this clonotype: The CDR3 carries no conserved terminal phenylalanine or tryptophan, so it likely arises from a read error. V gene TRBV29-1 combines with J gene TRBJ1-1; D gene unclear. The CDR3 length is 12 residues. The germline V gene encodes CDR1 SQVTM and CDR2 ANQGSEA. The CDR3 loop reads CNAAVGNTEAFS. CDR3 nucleotides: TGCAACGCGGCAGTAGGCAACACTGAAGCTTTCTCT.

The chain has TRBV14 and TRBJ2-1; TRBD2 might be the D (5 bases). The CDR3 is 14 amino acids. Germline values: CDR1 SGHDN, CDR2 FVKESK. V lost 6 bases to trimming and J lost 5 bases, with 14 bases between them. CDR3 in DNA: TGTGCCAGCAGTTCCCTAGGTAGCGACAATGAGCAGTTCTTC. Encoded protein: CASSSLGSDNEQFF.

As concerns this clonotype: A junction boundary mismatches the germline segment, possibly from a read error. The chain uses TRBV6-5 and TRBJ2-1, with TRBD2 matching over 9 bases. The CDR3 covers 15 residues. Germline CDR1 and CDR2: MNHEY and SVGAGI. The CDR3 region is CASSPLTSGWNEQFF. The CDR3 DNA is TGTGCCAGCAGTCCACTGACTAGCGGTTGGAATGAGCAGTTTTTC.

The V gene is TRBV20-1, the J gene TRBJ2-3; 7 bases are shared with TRBD1. The tail of the sequence fits TRBJ1-5 better, so the J call may be wrong. Germline CDR1 is DFQATT and CDR2 is SNEGSKA (reference sequence). The CDR3 sequence is 14 residues long. This CDR3 is CSVHRGLNADTQHF. For the CDR3, the DNA is TGCAGTGTTCACAGGGGTCTAAACGCAGATACGCAGCATTTT.

Comments on this clonotype: A much larger clone sits a single nucleotide away, making a read error possible. The chain joins TRBV20-1 to TRBJ2-1; TRBD2 might be the D (6 bases). From germline, CDR1 is DFQATT and CDR2 SNEGSKA (reference sequence). The CDR3 runs to 13 residues. V lost 1 base to trimming and J lost 12 bases, with 16 bases between them. The CDR3 DNA follows: TGCAGTGCTAGAGCCCGAGTCATGGGGGGGCAGTTCTTC. Residues: CSARARVMGGQFF.

This clonotype has a handful of counts. Since the CDR3 does not end with the conserved phenylalanine or tryptophan, this likely comes from a read error. V gene TRBV5-1 combines with J gene TRBJ2-1, with 8 bases identical to TRBD1. Trimming took 5 bases from V and 4 from J; bases not matched to a gene: 5. There are 14 residues in the CDR3. Looked up from germline, CDR1 is SGHRS and CDR2 is YFSETQ. The CDR3 bases are TGCGCCAGCAGACAGGGGGAAACTTACAATGAGCAGTTCCTC. Translating gives CASRQGETYNEQFL.

About this clonotype: Just one base apart from a much larger clone, this may be a read error. The chain has TRBV28 and TRBJ2-2, with 15 bases fitting TRBD2. Germline loops: CDR1 MDHEN, CDR2 SYDVKM. This CDR3 spans 18 amino acids. The CDR3 sequence: CASSLPLGTSGRSGELYF. The CDR3 DNA reads as TGTGCCAGCAGTTTACCCCTCGGGACTAGCGGGAGGTCCGGGGAGCTGTATTTT.

On this clonotype: The junction differs from germline at one of its ends, possibly a read error. The chain uses TRBV11-2 and TRBJ1-2; D possibly corresponds to TRBD1 (6 bases). Per the germline V gene, CDR1 is SGHAT and CDR2 is FQNNGV. CDR3 size: 13 residues. The CDR3 here is CASSQTGVTGFTF. CDR3 bases: TGTGCCAGCAGCCAGACAGGCGTTACTGGCTTCACCTTC.

The chain employs TRBV6-5 and TRBJ1-2; D not certain. Germline V gene data show CDR1 as MNHEY and CDR2 as SVGAGI. The CDR3 has 15 amino acids. Deletions cut 4 bases from V and 7 bases from J, with 19 bases between. The CDR3 DNA is TGTGCCAGCAGTTGCACCCCCTGGGTTTCCGGTGGCTACACCTTC. This codes for CASSCTPWVSGGYTF.

Only a few counts were recorded for this clonotype. Relative to the germline gene, one junction end is altered; a read error may explain this. The rearrangement uses TRBV11-3 and TRBJ2-5, with D tentatively TRBD2 (5 bases). The germline CDR1 and CDR2 sequences are SGHNT and YENEEA. The CDR3 extends over 13 amino acids. CDR3 in DNA: TGTGTCAGCAGCCCCCAGGTTGCGGGTCCCCAATACTTC. Protein: CVSSPQVAGPQYF.

Note on this clonotype: Mismatch with germline at one junction end may stem from a read error. The rearrangement joins TRBV11-2 to TRBJ2-1, with 8 bases fitting TRBD1. The CDR3 runs to 15 residues. CDR1 SGHAT and CDR2 FQNNGV come from the germline V gene. This CDR3 reads CASSLGGTGHNEQFF. In DNA, the CDR3 is TGTGCTAGCAGCTTAGGTGGGACAGGACACAATGAGCAGTTCTTC.

In regard to this clonotype: This may be a read error, as it is one base from a much larger clone. The chain uses TRBV28 and TRBJ1-1; weak D call: TRBD1 (5 bases). The CDR3 loop spans 12 amino acids. The V gene lost 8 bases and the J gene lost 3 bases, with 10 bases spanning the gap. Germline V gene sequence: CDR1 MDHEN, CDR2 SYDVKM. The CDR3 DNA follows: TGTGCCAGCCCCGACAGTTACACTGAAGCTTTCTTT. Translated: CASPDSYTEAFF.

Comment on this clonotype: Since a much larger clone is just one base distant, this may be a read error. The chain joins TRBV7-8 to TRBJ2-6; D gene uncertain. CDR1 and CDR2 from the germline V gene are SGHVS and FQNEAQ. The CDR3 covers 16 residues. CDR3 sequence (DNA): TGTCCCAGCAGCATACGTTTAGGAACTGGGGCCAACGTCCTGACTTTC. It specifies CPSSIRLGTGANVLTF.

As to this clonotype: The germline gene is not matched at one end of the junction; a read error may be the cause. V and J are TRBV6-2 or TRBV6-3 and TRBJ1-2; tentative D call: TRBD1 (6 bases). CDR1 and CDR2 from the germline V gene are MNHEY and SVGEGT. The CDR3 contains 14 residues. In nucleotides, the CDR3 is TGTGCCAGCAATTGGAAGGGGGTTAGCTTTGGCTACACTTTC. Protein product: CASNWKGVSFGYTF.

Notes on this clonotype: Germline and junction disagree at one end, which may indicate a read error. This rearrangement joins TRBV13 to TRBJ2-7, with D possibly being TRBD2 (5 bases). The CDR3 is made up of 14 amino acids. Germline CDR1 is PRHDT and CDR2 is FYEKMQ (reference sequence). The CDR3 DNA follows: TGTGCCGGCAGCTTAGCGAGGGTTTTGTCCGAGCAGTACTTC. This translates into CAGSLARVLSEQYF.

The table lists this clonotype with a count of one. One end of the junction fails to match germline, which may point to a read error. The V and J genes are TRBV20-1 and TRBJ1-5; 7 nucleotides align to TRBD1. The germline gives CDR1 DFQATT, CDR2 SNEGSKA (reference sequence). The CDR3 length is 14 residues. Written as DNA, the CDR3 is TGCAGTGCTAGAACATTACAGGGGAATCGGCCCCAGCATTTT. Encoded protein: CSARTLQGNRPQHF.